The rows below give T cell receptor beta chains drawn from one sample of a study of cytomegalovirus exposure and HLA in healthy donors. Assay used: immunoSEQ multiplex PCR; TCRdb lists only in-frame clones, some missing. Among 150,000 to 200,000 clones, 89% were seen once, and the ten largest hold around 4.4%. Sequences were obtained from PBMCs. All receptors derive from a young man in good health and CMV-seropositive. The CDR3 runs from the conserved cysteine through the conserved F or W. Each record gives: J gene, V gene, CDR3 protein.

TRBJ2-1	TRBV7-2	CASSALGGNNEQFF
TRBJ2-1	TRBV27	CASSNSGSSYNEQFF
TRBJ2-1	TRBV7-8	CASTPGMASGLYNEQFF
TRBJ2-7	TRBV7-6	CASSLKPLGEQYF
TRBJ2-5	TRBV28	CASSARSGRAEETQYF
TRBJ2-5	TRBV5-1	CASSPGTVFQETQYF
TRBJ2-7	TRBV15	CATSRDRGLYEQYF
TRBJ1-2	TRBV7-2	CASSPRANYGYTF
TRBJ2-1	TRBV7-9	CASSLTGTYNEQFF
TRBJ1-1	TRBV29-1	CSALRDDRSEAFF
TRBJ2-7	TRBV4-2	CASSLDGSSRSLSYEQYF
TRBJ2-1	TRBV6-1	CASRSLQGGNEQFF
TRBJ2-1	TRBV9	CASSPPFGALFF
TRBJ2-7	TRBV9	CASSVEGGDTYSYEQYF
TRBJ2-1	TRBV9	CASSVLGAAYNEQFF
TRBJ2-4	TRBV18	CASSPQGALFTKNIQYF
TRBJ2-5	TRBV6-5	CASSYPGTPQETQYF
TRBJ1-1	TRBV2	CASSQGATTEAFF
TRBJ2-3	TRBV10-3	CAIKEGAATDTQYF
TRBJ2-7	TRBV28	CASSFVQDYSYEQYF
TRBJ1-1	TRBV27	CASSLLGGGRMNTEAFF
TRBJ2-5	TRBV21-1	CASRGPNREGEETQYF
TRBJ2-7	TRBV2	CASSDGLGGAYEQYF
TRBJ1-1	TRBV6-5	CASRGHRTEAFF